This TCR beta chain was identified during a study of blood T cell repertoires in COVID-19 (dated by TCRdb to the early 2020s). At the level of the whole study: The collaborator samples originated in the United States, Italy and Spain and spanned the acute and convalescent phases of COVID-19. The prospective study material was composed of cDNA or gDNA derived from T cells, B-cell-depleted T cells, or PBMCs. The dataset comprised deeply sampled blood TCRbeta repertoires from subjects exposed to, actively infected with, or recovered from COVID-19. A freely available public database, intended as a resource for researchers studying the immune response to SARS-CoV-2, is where the repertoires were released. Samples were obtained from the ongoing ImmuneRACE study (first 160 participants) and from 1,000 to 1,500 subjects provided by 6 global collaborators. A de-identified subject ID, COVID-19 status, age in years and sex were almost always included in the sample metadata. Where HLA class I and class II types were available, the types were taken from metadata supplied by the sample provider, not from assay-based typing. Broad study findings and their caveats: How much clinical and demographic metadata was included differed by source and by participant, and the metadata was provided uncurated.

From its cysteine to its phenylalanine, the CDR3 spans 14 amino acids. The sequence is cut down to CDR3 DNA, 42 bases in frame from base 1. The germline V gene (reference sequence) supplies CDR1 LNHDA and CDR2 SQIVND. Trimming removed 2 bases from V and 1 base from J, leaving 8 bases between the germline ends. One collaborating source in Seattle enrolled patients while the patients were actively infected and followed the patients over time throughout the course of disease. Each collaborating institution followed its own protocols to collect whole blood in K2EDTA tubes. For TCRbeta analysis, collaborators shipped samples as frozen whole blood, isolated PBMCs, or DNA extracted from either of those sample types. Concerning this clone: Its antigen remains undetermined. No base-level quality is on record; no much larger clone is a single base apart.

TCRbeta CDR3 regions were amplified from genomic DNA using the immunoSEQ Assay, a bias-controlled multiplex PCR. Under the source paper's analysis protocol: The number of nucleated cells in each sample was estimated from the amplification of reference gene primers within the assay. To quantify the absolute abundance of each unique TCRbeta CDR3 rearrangement, sequence reads were collapsed and filtered. Productive Simpson clonality was computed per sample as the square root of Simpson's diversity index over productive rearrangements. Drawn from immuneACCESS, this table holds only the in-frame rearrangements with V and J called that TCRdb kept. Clones are partly lost; checked studies trace under half to an unresolved V gene and leave the rest unexplained. V and J calls plus clone size are reproduced from that table; the DNA served to infer D and trimming. The sample records over 250,000 clones, just over 90% of which are singletons. 2% to 2.5% of the sample lies in the top ten.

Sequenced input: peripheral blood. The TCR originated in a woman aged 25 to 39 with COVID-19, enrolled during active disease. The sequence joins TRBV19 to TRBJ1-2, and TRBD1 may be the D gene, going by 6 matching bases. The encoded CDR3 is CASSIRDNNYGYTF. The DNA reads as follows: TGTGCCAGTAGTATACGGGACAATAACTATGGCTACACCTTC.